The 22 T cell receptor beta chains below come from one sample, sequenced in a study of cytomegalovirus exposure and HLA in healthy donors. In the PCR, 60 Vbeta and 13 Jbeta primers were used. The table came from immunoSEQ multiplex PCR; TCRdb's copy has only in-frame clones and leaves some out. The sample shows almost 200,000 clones, around 75% of them seen only once. The sample consisted of PBMCs. These receptors were obtained from a male donor in good health and CMV-seropositive.

As DNA, the CDR3 is TGTGCCAGCAGCGTAGAGGCGGGAGAGGGGGAGACCCAGTACTTC. Protein product: CASSVEAGEGETQYF. V is TRBV9 and J is TRBJ2-5, with TRBD2 identical over 7 bases. The germline V gene has CDR1 SGDLS and CDR2 YYNGEE. The CDR3 length is 15 residues. V gave up 0 bases and J gave up 5 bases; unmatched junction bases: 7.

The chain uses TRBV18 and TRBJ1-5, with unresolved D. Trimming cost V 6 bases and J 0 bases, with 15 bases left between them. Germline V gene sequence: CDR1 KGHSH, CDR2 LQKENI. The CDR3 is made up of 16 amino acids. Here the CDR3 reads CASSLNQAYSNQPQHF. The CDR3 nucleotides read TGTGCCAGCTCTCTTAATCAGGCTTATAGCAATCAGCCCCAGCATTTT.

This clone was detected only once. The J gene is TRBJ1-1, the V gene TRBV5-1, with no clear D. V lost 0 bases to trimming and J lost 10 bases, with 16 bases between them. The CDR3 runs 14 residues. Germline V gene sequence: CDR1 SGHRS, CDR2 YFSETQ. CDR3 in amino acids: CASSLEEGGMRAFF. CDR3 nucleotides: TGCGCCAGCAGCTTGGAGGAGGGCGGGATGAGAGCTTTCTTT.

The rearrangement links TRBV30 to TRBJ1-5, with D perhaps TRBD1 (6 bases). V was trimmed by 1 base and J by 6 bases, leaving 13 bases between them. This CDR3 comprises 14 residues. Germline loops: CDR1 GTSNPN, CDR2 SVGIG (reference sequence). The CDR3: CAWSDAGVSQPQHF. DNA of the CDR3: TGTGCCTGGAGTGACGCAGGGGTTTCTCAGCCCCAGCATTTT.

On this clone itself: A read error may account for a junction end that differs from germline. The chain carries TRBV7-9 and TRBJ1-2; maybe TRBD1 (6 bases). The germline V gene encodes CDR1 SEHNR and CDR2 FQNEAQ (reference sequence). The CDR3 has 12 residues. The CDR3 spells CSSSPTGYGYTF. The CDR3 DNA sequence: TGTTCCAGCAGCCCGACAGGCTATGGCTACACCTTC.

In its sample, this clone was seen once. The chain is built from TRBV5-6 and TRBJ2-7; TRBD2 aligns across 11 bases. V gave up 5 bases and J gave up 1 base; unmatched junction bases: 5. The V gene's germline CDR1 is SGHDT and CDR2 YYEEEE. This CDR3 comprises 15 residues. The CDR3 DNA reads as TGTGCCAGCAGTGCGGGACTAGCGGCTTCCTACGAGCAGTACTTC. This translates into CASSAGLAASYEQYF.

This chain connects TRBV19 to TRBJ1-1, with D possibly matching TRBD1 (6 bases). Germline V gene lookup returns CDR1 LNHDA and CDR2 SQIVND (reference sequence). Trimming shortened V by 8 bases and J by 0 bases, and 13 bases separated the two germline ends. The CDR3 spans 14 residues. CDR3 loop: CASGRGRVNTEAFF. The CDR3 region has the DNA TGTGCCAGTGGGAGGGGGAGGGTGAACACTGAAGCTTTCTTT. The complete variable domain, with remaining parts taken from reference TRBV19 and TRBJ1-1, reads DGGITQSPKYLFRKEGQNVTLSCEQNLNHDAMYWYRQDPGQGLRLIYYSQIVNDFQKGDIAEGYSVSREKKESFPLTVTSAQKNPTAFYLCASGRGRVNTEAFFGQGTRLTVV.

The V call is TRBV6-1, the J call TRBJ2-7; D possibly corresponds to TRBD1 (6 bases). V lost 1 base and J lost 0, with 13 bases in between. CDR1 is MNHNS and CDR2 is SASEGT in the germline V gene. The CDR3 runs 16 residues. This chain's CDR3 is CASSEGPGASSYEQYF. The CDR3 DNA sequence: TGTGCCAGCAGTGAAGGCCCAGGGGCCTCCTCCTACGAGCAGTACTTC.

This sequence joins TRBV27 and TRBJ2-7, with D possibly TRBD1 on 5 matching bases. Germline CDR1 MNHEY, CDR2 SMNVEV (reference sequence). The CDR3 spans 13 residues. V lost 8 bases and J lost 0, with 11 bases in between. CDR3 sequence: CASWPDSSYEQYF. CDR3 sequence (DNA): TGTGCCAGCTGGCCCGACAGCTCCTACGAGCAGTACTTC.

V usage is TRBV6-5 and J usage is TRBJ2-1; possibly TRBD2 for D (6 bases). Germline V gives CDR1 MNHEY, CDR2 SVGAGI. Trimming removed 5 bases at V and 7 bases at J, with 9 bases between. The CDR3 runs 12 residues. CDR3: CASSPGANEQFF. As DNA, the CDR3 is TGTGCCAGCAGTCCGGGAGCTAATGAGCAGTTCTTC.

This clone was seen more than once but under ten times. The chain carries TRBV30 and TRBJ2-2; D is possibly TRBD2 (6 bases). V lost 5 bases, J lost 5 bases, and 15 bases lay in between. The CDR3 loop spans 14 amino acids. Per the germline V gene, CDR1 is GTSNPN and CDR2 is SVGIG (reference sequence). Here the CDR3 reads CAWGREPITGELFF. DNA of the CDR3: TGTGCCTGGGGGCGGGAACCAATAACCGGGGAGCTGTTTTTT.

The chain carries TRBV19 and TRBJ1-5, with D tentatively TRBD1 (5 bases). V was pared by 11 bases and J by 4 bases, with 15 bases between. This CDR3 is built from 13 residues. Germline V CDR1 and CDR2: LNHDA, SQIVND (reference sequence). CDR3 in amino acids: CAGGAGPNQPQHF. The CDR3 coding sequence is TGTGCCGGTGGGGCAGGCCCTAATCAGCCCCAGCATTTT.

This clone has just a few counts. The V call is TRBV29-1, the J call TRBJ2-2, with 8 positions matching TRBD1. The CDR3 sequence is 15 residues long. Germline assignment: CDR1 SQVTM and CDR2 ANQGSEA. V lost 0 bases, J lost 7 bases, and 7 bases stayed unmatched. The CDR3 bases are TGCAGCGTTGAAGATCCCAGGGGGCGTAACGGGGAGCTGTTTTTT. Translated, it gives CSVEDPRGRNGELFF.

The chain couples TRBV2 to TRBJ2-7; 10 bases match TRBD2. CDR1 is SNHLY and CDR2 is FYNNEI in the germline V gene. The CDR3 sequence is 12 residues long. Trimming cost V 10 bases and J 6 bases; bases outside gene matches: 6. DNA of the CDR3: TGTGCCAACCTAGCGGGAGAGAGCGAGCAGTACTTC. Amino acids: CANLAGESEQYF.

The rearrangement joins TRBV9 to TRBJ1-3, with 8 bases aligning to TRBD2. The end of the DNA aligns better with TRBJ2-2, so the J call may be wrong. CDR1 is SGDLS, CDR2 YYNGEE, per germline. There are 15 residues in the CDR3. CDR3 DNA: TGTGCCAGCAGCGTTCGGGGGGGGGACACCGGGGAGCTGTTTTTT. This gives the protein CASSVRGGDTGELFF.

V and J are TRBV5-1 and TRBJ1-1; no reliable D call. Trimming removed 4 bases from V and 4 bases from J, with 11 bases in between. Germline V gene lookup returns CDR1 SGHRS and CDR2 YFSETQ. This CDR3 comprises 13 residues. In DNA form, the CDR3 reads TGCGCCAGCAGCAACGAGGGCGGCACTGAAGCTTTCTTT. Protein sequence: CASSNEGGTEAFF.

This rearrangement joins TRBV27 to TRBJ2-2; D gene ambiguous. V shed 4 bases and J shed 0 bases, with 6 bases lying between them. Per germline, CDR1 MNHEY and CDR2 SMNVEV (reference sequence). The CDR3 sequence is 14 residues long. CDR3 nucleotide sequence: TGTGCCAGCAGTTGGCGGACGAACACCGGGGAGCTGTTTTTT. It specifies CASSWRTNTGELFF.

In its sample, this clone was seen a few times. The V call is TRBV4-2, the J call TRBJ2-2; 16 bases match TRBD2. Germline values: CDR1 LGHNA, CDR2 YNFKEQ. The CDR3 has 18 amino acids. The trim removed 0 bases at V and 5 bases at J, leaving 3 bases unmatched. The CDR3 is CASSQEAGLAGGTGELFF. DNA of the CDR3: TGTGCCAGCAGCCAAGAGGCGGGACTAGCGGGAGGGACCGGGGAGCTGTTTTTT.

The chain uses TRBV4-2 and TRBJ2-1; 8 bases are shared with TRBD2. V shed 3 bases, J shed 8 bases, and the junction held 6 bases outside the gene matches. Germline V gene data show CDR1 as LGHNA and CDR2 as YNFKEQ. The CDR3 covers 14 residues. The CDR3 nucleotides read TGTGCCAGCAGCCAGCGGAGCGGGAGTTATGAGCAGTTCTTC. Amino acids: CASSQRSGSYEQFF.

The chain couples TRBV15 to TRBJ2-3; 8 bases are shared with TRBD2. Germline V gives CDR1 LNHNV, CDR2 YYDKDF (reference sequence). CDR3 length equals 16 residues. J lost 0 bases, V lost 7 bases, and 9 bases had no gene match. For the CDR3, the DNA is TGTGCCACCACGCGACCTGAGCGGGGGAGCACAGATACGCAGTATTTT. Translation gives CATTRPERGSTDTQYF.

V and J are TRBV29-1 and TRBJ1-3; D might be TRBD1 (6 bases). Germline V lookup: CDR1 SQVTM, CDR2 ANQGSEA. V lost 7 bases and J 7 bases, leaving 14 bases between the germline ends. The CDR3 extends over 12 amino acids. The CDR3 sequence: CSATTGRNTIYF. The CDR3 DNA reads as TGCAGCGCCACGACAGGACGGAACACCATATATTTT.

The chain uses TRBV29-1 and TRBJ1-6; D is perhaps TRBD1 (5 bases). The CDR3 is 15 amino acids. CDR1 is SQVTM, CDR2 ANQGSEA, per germline. V was pared by 3 bases and J by 6 bases, with 15 bases between. The CDR3 protein is CSVDQRQRINSPLHF. CDR3 nucleotides: TGCAGCGTTGACCAACGACAGAGAATTAATTCACCCCTCCACTTT.